Below, one T cell receptor beta chain is given with its context. This entry belongs to a study of blood T cell repertoires in COVID-19. Study-wide background: Samples representing acute and convalescent COVID-19 were sourced from the United States, Italy and Spain.

This CDR3 has 14 amino acids. The germline CDR1 and CDR2 sequences are SEHNR and FQNEAQ (reference sequence). V was shortened by 7 bases and J by 5 bases, with 15 bases between the two germline ends. The protocol was immunoSEQ multiplex PCR, while the TCRdb copy is restricted to in-frame clones and leaves out a portion. Of about 150,000 clones listed, around nine tenths are singletons. The genes are TRBV7-9 and TRBJ2-1; D perhaps matches TRBD1 (6 bases). Sequencing input: peripheral blood. The receptor comes from a man between 60 and 70 years old with COVID-19, enrolled during active disease. The CDR3 spells CASTSRTANNEQFF. DNA for the CDR3: TGTGCCAGCACCTCTCGGACAGCTAACAATGAGCAGTTCTTC. Together with reference TRBV7-9 and TRBJ2-1, the CDR3 gives the full variable domain: DTGVSQNPRHKITKRGQNVTFRCDPISEHNRLYWYRQTLGQGPEFLTYFQNEAQLEKSRLLSDRFSAERPKGSFSTLEIQRTEQGDSAMYLCASTSRTANNEQFFGPGTRLTVL.